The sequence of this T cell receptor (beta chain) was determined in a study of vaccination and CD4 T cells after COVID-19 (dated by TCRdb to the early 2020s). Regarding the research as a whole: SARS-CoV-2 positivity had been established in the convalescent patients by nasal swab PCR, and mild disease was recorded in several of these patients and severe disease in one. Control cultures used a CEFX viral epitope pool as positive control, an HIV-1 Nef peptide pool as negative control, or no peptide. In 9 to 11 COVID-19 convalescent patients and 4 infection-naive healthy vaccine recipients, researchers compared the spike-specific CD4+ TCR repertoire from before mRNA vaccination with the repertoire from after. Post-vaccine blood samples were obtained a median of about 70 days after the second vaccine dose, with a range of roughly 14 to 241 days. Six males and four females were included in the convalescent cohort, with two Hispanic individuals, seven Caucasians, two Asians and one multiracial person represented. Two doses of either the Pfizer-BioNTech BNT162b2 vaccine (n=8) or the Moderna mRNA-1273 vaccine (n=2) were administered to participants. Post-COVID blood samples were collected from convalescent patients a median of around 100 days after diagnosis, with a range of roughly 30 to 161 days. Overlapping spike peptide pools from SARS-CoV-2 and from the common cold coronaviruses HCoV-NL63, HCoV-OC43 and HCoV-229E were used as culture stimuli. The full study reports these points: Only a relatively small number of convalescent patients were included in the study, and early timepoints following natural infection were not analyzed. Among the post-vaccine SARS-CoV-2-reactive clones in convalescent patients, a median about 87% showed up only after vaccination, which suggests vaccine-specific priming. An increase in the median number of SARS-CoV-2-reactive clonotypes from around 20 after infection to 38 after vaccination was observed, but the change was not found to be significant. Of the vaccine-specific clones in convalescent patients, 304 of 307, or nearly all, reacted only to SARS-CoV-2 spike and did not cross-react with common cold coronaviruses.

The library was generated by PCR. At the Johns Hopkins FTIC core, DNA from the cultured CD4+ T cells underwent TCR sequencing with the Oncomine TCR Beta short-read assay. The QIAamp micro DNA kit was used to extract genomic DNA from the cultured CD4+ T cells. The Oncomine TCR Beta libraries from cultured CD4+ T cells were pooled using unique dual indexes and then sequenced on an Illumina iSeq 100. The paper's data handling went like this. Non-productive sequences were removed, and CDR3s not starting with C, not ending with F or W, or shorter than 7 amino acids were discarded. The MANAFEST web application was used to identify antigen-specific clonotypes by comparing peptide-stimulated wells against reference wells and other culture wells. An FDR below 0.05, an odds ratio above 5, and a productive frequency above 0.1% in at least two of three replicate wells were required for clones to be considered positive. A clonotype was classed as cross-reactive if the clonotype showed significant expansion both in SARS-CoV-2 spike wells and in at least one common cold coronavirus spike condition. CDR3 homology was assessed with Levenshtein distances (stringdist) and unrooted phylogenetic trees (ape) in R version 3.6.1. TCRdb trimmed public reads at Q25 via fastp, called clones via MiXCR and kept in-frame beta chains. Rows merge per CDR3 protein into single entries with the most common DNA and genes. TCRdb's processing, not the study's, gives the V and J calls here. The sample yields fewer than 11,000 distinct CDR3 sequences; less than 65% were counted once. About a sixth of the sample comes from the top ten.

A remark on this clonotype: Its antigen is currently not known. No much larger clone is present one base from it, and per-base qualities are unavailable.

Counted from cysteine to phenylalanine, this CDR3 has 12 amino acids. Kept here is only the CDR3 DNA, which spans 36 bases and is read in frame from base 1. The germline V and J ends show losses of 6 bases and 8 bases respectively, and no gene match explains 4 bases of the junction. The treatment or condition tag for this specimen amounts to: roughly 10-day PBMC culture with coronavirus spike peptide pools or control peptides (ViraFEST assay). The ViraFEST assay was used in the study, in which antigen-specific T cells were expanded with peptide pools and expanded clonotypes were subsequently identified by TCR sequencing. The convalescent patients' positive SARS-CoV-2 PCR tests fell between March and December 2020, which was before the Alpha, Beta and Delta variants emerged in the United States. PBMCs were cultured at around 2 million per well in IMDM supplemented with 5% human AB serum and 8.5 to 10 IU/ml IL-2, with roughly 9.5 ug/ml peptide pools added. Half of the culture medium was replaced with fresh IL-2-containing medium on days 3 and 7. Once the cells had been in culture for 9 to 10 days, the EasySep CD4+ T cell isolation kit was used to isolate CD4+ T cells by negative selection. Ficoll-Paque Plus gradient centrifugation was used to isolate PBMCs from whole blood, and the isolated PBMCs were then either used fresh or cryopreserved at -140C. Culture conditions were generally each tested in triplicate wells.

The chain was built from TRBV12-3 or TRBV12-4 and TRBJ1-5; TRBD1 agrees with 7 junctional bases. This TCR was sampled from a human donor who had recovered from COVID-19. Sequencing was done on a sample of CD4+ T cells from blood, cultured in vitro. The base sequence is TGTGCCAGCAGCCCTGGACAGGAGCCCCAGCATTTT. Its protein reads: CASSPGQEPQHF.